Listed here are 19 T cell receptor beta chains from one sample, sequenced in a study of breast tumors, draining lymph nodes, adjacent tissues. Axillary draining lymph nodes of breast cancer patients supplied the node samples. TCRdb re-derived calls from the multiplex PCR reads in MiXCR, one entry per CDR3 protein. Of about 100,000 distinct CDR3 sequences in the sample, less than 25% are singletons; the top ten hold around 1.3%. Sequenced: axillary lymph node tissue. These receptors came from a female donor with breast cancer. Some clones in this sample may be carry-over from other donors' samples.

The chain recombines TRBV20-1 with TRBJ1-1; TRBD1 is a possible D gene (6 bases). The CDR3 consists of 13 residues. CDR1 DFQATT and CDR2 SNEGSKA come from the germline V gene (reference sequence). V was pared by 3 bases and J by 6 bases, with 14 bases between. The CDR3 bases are TGCAGTGCTAGGAGCACCAAGGGGGCTGAAGCTTTCTTT. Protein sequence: CSARSTKGAEAFF.

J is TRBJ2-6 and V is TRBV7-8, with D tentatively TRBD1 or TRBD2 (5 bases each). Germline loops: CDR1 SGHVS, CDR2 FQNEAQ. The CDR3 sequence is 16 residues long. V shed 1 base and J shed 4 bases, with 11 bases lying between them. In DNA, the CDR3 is TGTGCCAGCAGCTTAGAGTTTGGGGGAGGGGCCAACGTCCTGACTTTC. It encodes CASSLEFGGGANVLTF.

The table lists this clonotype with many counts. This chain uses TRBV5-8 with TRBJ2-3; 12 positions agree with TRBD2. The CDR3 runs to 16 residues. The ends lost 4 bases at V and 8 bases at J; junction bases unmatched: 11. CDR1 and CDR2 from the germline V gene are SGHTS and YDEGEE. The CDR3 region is CASSPTSGSGPFTQYF. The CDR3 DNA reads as TGTGCCAGCAGCCCGACTAGCGGGAGTGGTCCTTTTACGCAGTATTTT.

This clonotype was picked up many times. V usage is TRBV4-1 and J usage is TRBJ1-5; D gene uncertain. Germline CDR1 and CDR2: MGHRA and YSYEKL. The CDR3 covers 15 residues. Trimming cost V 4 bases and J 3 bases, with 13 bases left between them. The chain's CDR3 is CASSLGWQVNQPQHF. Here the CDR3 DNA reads TGCGCCAGCAGCCTTGGATGGCAGGTCAATCAGCCCCAGCATTTT.

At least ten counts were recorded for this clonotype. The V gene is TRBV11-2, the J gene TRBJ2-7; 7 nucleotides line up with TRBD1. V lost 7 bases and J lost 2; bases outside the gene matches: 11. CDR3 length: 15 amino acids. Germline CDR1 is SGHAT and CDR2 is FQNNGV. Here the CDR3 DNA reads TGTGCCAGCACCACGTCAGGGGGATTGACCTACGAGCAGTACTTC. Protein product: CASTTSGGLTYEQYF.

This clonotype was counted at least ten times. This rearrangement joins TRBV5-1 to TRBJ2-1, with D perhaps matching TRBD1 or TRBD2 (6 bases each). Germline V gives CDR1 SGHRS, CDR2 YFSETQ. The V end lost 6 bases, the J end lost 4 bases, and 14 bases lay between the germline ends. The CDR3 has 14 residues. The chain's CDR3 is CASKPGADYNEQFF. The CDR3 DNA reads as TGCGCCAGCAAGCCGGGGGCCGATTACAATGAGCAGTTCTTC.

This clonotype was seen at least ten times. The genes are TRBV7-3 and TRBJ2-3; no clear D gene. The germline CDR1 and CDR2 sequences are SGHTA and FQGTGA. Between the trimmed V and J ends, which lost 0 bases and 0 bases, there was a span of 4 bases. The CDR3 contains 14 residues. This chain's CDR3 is CASSLTSSTDTQYF. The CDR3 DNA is TGTGCCAGCAGCTTAACTAGCAGCACAGATACGCAGTATTTT.

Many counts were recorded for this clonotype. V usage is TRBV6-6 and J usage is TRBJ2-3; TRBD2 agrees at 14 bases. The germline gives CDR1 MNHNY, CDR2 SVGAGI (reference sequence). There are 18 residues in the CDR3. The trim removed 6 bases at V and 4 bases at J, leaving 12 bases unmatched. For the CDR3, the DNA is TGTGCCAGCAGCCGACTAGCGGGAGGGCCAGTGGTCGCAGATACGCAGTATTTT. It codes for CASSRLAGGPVVADTQYF.

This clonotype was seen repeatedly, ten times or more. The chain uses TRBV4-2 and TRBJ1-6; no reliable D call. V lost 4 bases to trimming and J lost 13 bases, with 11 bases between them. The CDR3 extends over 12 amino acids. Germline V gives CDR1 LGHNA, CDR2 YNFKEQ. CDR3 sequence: CASSPKFAPLHF. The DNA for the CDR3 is TGTGCCAGCAGCCCCAAGTTCGCGCCCCTCCACTTT.

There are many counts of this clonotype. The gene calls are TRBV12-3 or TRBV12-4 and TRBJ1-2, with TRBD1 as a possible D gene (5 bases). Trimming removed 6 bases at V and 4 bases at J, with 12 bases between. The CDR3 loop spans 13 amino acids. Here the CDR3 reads CASRYRDLYGYTF. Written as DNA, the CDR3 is TGTGCCAGCAGATACCGGGACCTCTATGGCTACACCTTC.

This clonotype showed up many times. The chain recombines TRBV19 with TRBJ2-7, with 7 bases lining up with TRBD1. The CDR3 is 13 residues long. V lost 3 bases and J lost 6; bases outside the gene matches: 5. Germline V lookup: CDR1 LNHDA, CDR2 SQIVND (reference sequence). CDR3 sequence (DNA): TGTGCCAGTAGTATCTCCGACAGGGCCGAGCAGTACTTC. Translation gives CASSISDRAEQYF. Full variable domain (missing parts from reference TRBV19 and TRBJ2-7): DGGITQSPKYLFRKEGQNVTLSCEQNLNHDAMYWYRQDPGQGLRLIYYSQIVNDFQKGDIAEGYSVSREKKESFPLTVTSAQKNPTAFYLCASSISDRAEQYFGPGTRLTVT.

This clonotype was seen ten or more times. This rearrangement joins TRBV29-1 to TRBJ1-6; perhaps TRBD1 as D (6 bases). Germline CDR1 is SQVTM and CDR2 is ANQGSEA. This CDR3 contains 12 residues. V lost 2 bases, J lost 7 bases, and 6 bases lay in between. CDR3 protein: CSVERGNSPLHF. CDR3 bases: TGCAGCGTTGAAAGGGGGAATTCACCCCTCCACTTT.

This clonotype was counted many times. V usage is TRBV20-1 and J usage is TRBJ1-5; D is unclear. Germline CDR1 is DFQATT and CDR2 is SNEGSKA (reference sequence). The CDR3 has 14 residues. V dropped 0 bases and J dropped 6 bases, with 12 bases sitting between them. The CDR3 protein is CSARDGGFGQPQHF. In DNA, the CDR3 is TGCAGTGCTAGAGATGGCGGATTTGGTCAGCCCCAGCATTTT.

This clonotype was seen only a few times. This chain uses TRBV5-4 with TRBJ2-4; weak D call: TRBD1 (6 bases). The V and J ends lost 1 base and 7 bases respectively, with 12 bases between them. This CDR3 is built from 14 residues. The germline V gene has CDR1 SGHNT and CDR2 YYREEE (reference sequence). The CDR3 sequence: CASSLTGKGNIQYF. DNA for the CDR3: TGTGCCAGCAGCTTGACAGGGAAAGGGAACATTCAGTACTTC.

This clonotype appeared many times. CDR3 nucleotide sequence: TGTGCCAGCAGCCTCGACAGGGGCGCGGACTATGGCTACACCTTC. Amino acids: CASSLDRGADYGYTF. The rearrangement joins TRBV7-8 to TRBJ1-2; 8 bases are shared with TRBD1. Unmatched junction bases numbered 8, after V lost 5 bases and J lost 3 bases. The germline V gene encodes CDR1 SGHVS and CDR2 FQNEAQ. The CDR3 consists of 15 residues.

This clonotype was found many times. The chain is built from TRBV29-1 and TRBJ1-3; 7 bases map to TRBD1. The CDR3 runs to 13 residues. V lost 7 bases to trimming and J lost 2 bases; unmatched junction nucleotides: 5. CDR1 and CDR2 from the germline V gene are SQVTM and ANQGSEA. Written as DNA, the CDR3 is TGCAGCGCCGGGGACAGTCCTGGAAACACCATATATTTT. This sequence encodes CSAGDSPGNTIYF. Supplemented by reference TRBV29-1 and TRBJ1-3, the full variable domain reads SAVISQKPSRDICQRGTSLTIQCQVDSQVTMMFWYRQQPGQSLTLIATANQGSEATYESGFVIDKFPISRPNLTFSTLTVSNMSPEDSSIYLCSAGDSPGNTIYFGEGSWLTVV.

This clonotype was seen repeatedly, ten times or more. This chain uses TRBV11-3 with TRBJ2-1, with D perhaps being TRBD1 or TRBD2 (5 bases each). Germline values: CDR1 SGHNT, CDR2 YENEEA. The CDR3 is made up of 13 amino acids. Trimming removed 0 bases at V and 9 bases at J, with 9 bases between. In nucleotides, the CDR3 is TGTGCCAGCAGCTTAGAGTTTGGGACTGAGCAGTTCTTC. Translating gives CASSLEFGTEQFF. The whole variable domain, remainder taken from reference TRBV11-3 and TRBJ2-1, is EAGVVQSPRYKIIEKKQPVAFWCNPISGHNTLYWYLQNLGQGPELLIRYENEEAVDDSQLPKDRFSAERLKGVDSTLKIQPAELGDSAVYLCASSLEFGTEQFFGPGTRLTVL.

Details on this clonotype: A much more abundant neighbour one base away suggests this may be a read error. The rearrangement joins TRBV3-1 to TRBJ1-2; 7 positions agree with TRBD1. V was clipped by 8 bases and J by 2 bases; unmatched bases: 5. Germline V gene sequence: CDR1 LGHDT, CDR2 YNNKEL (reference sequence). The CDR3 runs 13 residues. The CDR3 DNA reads TGTGCCAGCGAGACAGGGAGAAACTATGGCTACACCTTC. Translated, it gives CASETGRNYGYTF.

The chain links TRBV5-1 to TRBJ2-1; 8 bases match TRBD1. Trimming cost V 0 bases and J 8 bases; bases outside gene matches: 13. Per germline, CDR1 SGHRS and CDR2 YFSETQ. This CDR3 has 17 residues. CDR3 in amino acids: CASSLAGYGQGLHEQFF. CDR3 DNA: TGCGCCAGCAGCTTGGCCGGGTACGGACAGGGATTGCATGAGCAGTTCTTC.